A selection of T cell receptor beta chains follows, all from one sample in a study of shared clonotypes between healthy human individuals. The method was immunoSEQ multiplex PCR; TCRdb's version includes in-frame clones alone and lacks a portion of them. The sample includes over a million clones, roughly 97% of them seen just once. Sequencing was performed on naive CD4+ T cells sorted from blood. All receptors derive from a man aged 30-40 years in good health. Both conserved end residues are part of each CDR3. The order of the fields is J gene, V gene, CDR3 protein.

>TRBJ2-3|TRBV19
CAVGLAGTDTQYF
>TRBJ1-3|TRBV7-9
CASSLFGDRVTGNTIYF
>TRBJ2-1|TRBV7-8
CASSLAGGHNEQFF
>TRBJ2-3|TRBV6-6
CASSYGTGGDTQYF
>TRBJ2-7|TRBV19
CASSIEADKSYEQYF
>TRBJ2-3|TRBV2
CASSTNGPDTQYF
>TRBJ2-7|TRBV5-1
CASSLVQGYEQYF
>TRBJ1-4|TRBV4-3
CASSQDVQGAKLFF
>TRBJ2-7|TRBV19
CASSISLAGSYEQYF
>TRBJ1-5|TRBV10-3
CAISESDQPQHF
>TRBJ2-2|TRBV7-9
CASSQGQGAGELFF
>TRBJ2-5|TRBV19
CASSMSGLRQETQYF
>TRBJ2-7|TRBV5-4
CASSLIGASYEQYF
>TRBJ1-4|TRBV13
CASSERGGPNEKLFF
>TRBJ2-7|TRBV9
CASSVDVSSGRTYEQYF
>TRBJ1-2|TRBV7-2
CASSLDRTGHGYTF
>TRBJ2-1|TRBV27
CASSGQGGRINEQFF
>TRBJ2-7|TRBV27
CASSLGRNRYEQYF
>TRBJ2-1|TRBV10-3
CAISESSGNNEQFF
>TRBJ2-7|TRBV5-6
CASSPRASYEQYF
>TRBJ2-7|TRBV27
CASSSQKLVSYEQYF
>TRBJ1-1|TRBV7-6
CASSLAADEAFF
>TRBJ2-5|TRBV11-2
CASSLDPRPYQETQYF
>TRBJ1-4|TRBV19
CASSRSSGANEKLFF
>TRBJ1-2|TRBV19
CASSITAVGGRYGYTF
>TRBJ2-3|TRBV10-3
CAISGTSETDTQYF
>TRBJ2-7|TRBV18
CASSPDPVSWAEQYF
>TRBJ1-2|TRBV5-1
CASSPGQGLNYGYTF
>TRBJ1-5|TRBV30
CAWSPIGGQNQPQHF
>TRBJ2-1|TRBV28
CASRTSGRANEQFF
>TRBJ2-5|TRBV7-6
CASSSGVRTGVETQYF
>TRBJ2-3|TRBV11-2
CASSLGTGHSTDTQYF
>TRBJ1-1|TRBV4-3
CASSHRGLSEAFF
>TRBJ1-1|TRBV30
CAWSPPDRGNTEAFF
>TRBJ2-2|TRBV5-4
CASSWGQGTGELFF
>TRBJ1-2|TRBV6-1
CASSQGVGYGYTF
>TRBJ2-1|TRBV27
CASRGLSFRDEQFF
>TRBJ2-7|TRBV6-6
CASSTGLAEYF
>TRBJ1-1|TRBV15
CATSRPHTEAFF
>TRBJ2-1|TRBV6-5
CASSYAPMDEQFF
>TRBJ2-1|TRBV5-1
CASSSIAGGYNEQFF
>TRBJ2-1|TRBV27
CASSPRRPGADNEQFF
>TRBJ1-1|TRBV9
CASTVGPTVNTEAFF
>TRBJ2-1|TRBV5-1
CASNPGQGYNEQFF
>TRBJ1-3|TRBV9
CASSATGSSGNTIYF
>TRBJ2-3|TRBV11-2
CASSPSGRGPDTQYF
>TRBJ1-5|TRBV30
CAWTLGLNQPQHF
>TRBJ1-1|TRBV27
CASSYTRQANTEAFF
>TRBJ2-3|TRBV29-1
CSVDLTTDTQYF
>TRBJ2-7|TRBV19
CASSIWAGLSYEQYF
>TRBJ1-1|TRBV7-2
CASRLGQFQNTEAFF
>TRBJ2-7|TRBV2
CATTPGTGGYEQYF
>TRBJ2-5|TRBV19
CASSSGPQQTQYF
>TRBJ2-1|TRBV29-1
CTEGRGNEQFF
>TRBJ2-3|TRBV6-6
CASSYLRGTDTQYF